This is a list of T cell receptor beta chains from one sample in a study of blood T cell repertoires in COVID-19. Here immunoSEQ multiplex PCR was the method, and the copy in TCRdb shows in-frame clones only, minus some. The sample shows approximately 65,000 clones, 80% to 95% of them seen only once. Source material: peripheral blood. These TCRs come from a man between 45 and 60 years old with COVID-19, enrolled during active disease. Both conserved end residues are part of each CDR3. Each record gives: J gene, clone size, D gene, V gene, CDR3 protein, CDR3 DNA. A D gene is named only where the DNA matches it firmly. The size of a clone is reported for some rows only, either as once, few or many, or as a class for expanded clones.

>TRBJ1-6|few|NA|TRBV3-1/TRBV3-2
CASSQSAGDAPLHF
TGTGCCAGCAGCCAGAGCGCAGGGGATGCACCCCTCCACTTT
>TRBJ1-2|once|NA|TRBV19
CASSAQTGGYGYTF
TGTGCCAGTAGTGCCCAAACCGGGGGCTATGGCTACACCTTC
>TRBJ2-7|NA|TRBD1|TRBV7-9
CASSRWTGGNEQYF
TGTGCCAGCAGCCGCTGGACAGGGGGAAACGAGCAGTACTTC
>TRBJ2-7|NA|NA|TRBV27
CASSLDRYTYEQYF
TGTGCCAGCAGTTTGGACAGATACACCTACGAGCAGTACTTC
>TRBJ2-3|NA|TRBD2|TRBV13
CASSLEGTRQYF
TGTGCCAGCAGCTTAGAAGGGACTAGGCAGTATTTT
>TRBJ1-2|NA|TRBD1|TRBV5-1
CASSLDRDNYGYTF
TGCGCCAGCAGCCTGGACAGGGATAACTATGGCTACACCTTC
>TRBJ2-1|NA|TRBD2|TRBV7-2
CASSSPRGGDFNEQFF
TGTGCCAGCAGCTCCCCTCGCGGGGGGGATTTCAATGAGCAGTTCTTC
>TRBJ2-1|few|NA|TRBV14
CASSQDRTEMSGRDEQFF
TGTGCCAGCAGCCAAGATAGGACAGAGATGAGTGGCCGGGATGAGCAGTTCTTC
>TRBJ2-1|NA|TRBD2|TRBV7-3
CASSGSGTGEQFF
TGTGCCAGCAGCGGTAGCGGGACCGGTGAGCAGTTCTTC
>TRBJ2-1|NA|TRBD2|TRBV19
CASRKGASGSSYNEQFF
TGTGCCAGTAGGAAAGGAGCTAGCGGGTCCTCCTACAATGAGCAGTTCTTC
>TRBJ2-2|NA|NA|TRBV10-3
CAISESTTSPGELFF
TGTGCCATCAGTGAGTCGACTACGTCCCCCGGGGAGCTGTTTTTT
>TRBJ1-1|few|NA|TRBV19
CASTLQGLNTEAFF
TGTGCCAGTACCCTGCAGGGCCTGAACACTGAAGCTTTCTTT
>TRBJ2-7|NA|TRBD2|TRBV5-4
CASSPTLLTGGEQYF
TGTGCCAGCAGCCCGACCCTCCTGACGGGAGGAGAGCAGTACTTC
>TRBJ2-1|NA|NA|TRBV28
CASRRGRAYNEQFF
TGTGCCAGCAGACGTGGCCGGGCCTACAATGAGCAGTTCTTC
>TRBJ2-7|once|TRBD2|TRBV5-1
CASAREGNEQYF
TGCGCCAGCGCGCGGGAGGGAAACGAGCAGTACTTC
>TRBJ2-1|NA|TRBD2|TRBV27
CASTSGSSYNEQFF
TGTGCCAGCACTAGCGGTAGCTCCTACAATGAGCAGTTCTTC
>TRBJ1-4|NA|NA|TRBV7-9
CASSRGEKLFF
TGTGCCAGCAGTCGCGGGGAAAAACTGTTTTTT
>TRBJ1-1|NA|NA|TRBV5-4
CASSLQGFNTEAFF
TGTGCCAGCAGCTTGCAGGGGTTTAACACTGAAGCTTTCTTT
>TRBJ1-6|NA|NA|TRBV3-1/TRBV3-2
CASSQDFGSPLHF
TGTGCCAGCAGCCAAGATTTCGGTTCACCCCTCCACTTT
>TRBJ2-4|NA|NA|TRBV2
CASRAGDGKNIQYF
TGTGCCAGCAGAGCAGGGGACGGAAAAAACATTCAGTACTTC
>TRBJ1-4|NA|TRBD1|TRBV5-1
CASSLTGGNEKLFF
TGCGCCAGCAGCTTGACAGGGGGGAATGAAAAACTGTTTTTT
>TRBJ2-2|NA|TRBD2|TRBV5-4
CASSLGLAGGVTNTGELFF
TGTGCCAGCAGCTTGGGGCTAGCGGGAGGAGTAACGAACACCGGGGAGCTGTTTTTT
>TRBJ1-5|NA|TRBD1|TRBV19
CASSGTGNQPQHF
TGTGCCAGTAGCGGGACAGGGAATCAGCCCCAGCATTTT
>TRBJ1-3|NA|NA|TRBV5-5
CVSSLYPGTYTGNTIYF
TGTGTCAGCAGCCTGTACCCCGGGACATACACTGGAAACACCATATATTTT
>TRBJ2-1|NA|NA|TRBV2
CASSDRAATYNEQFF
TGTGCCAGCAGTGATCGAGCGGCTACCTACAATGAGCAGTTCTTC
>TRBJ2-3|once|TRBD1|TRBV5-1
CASSRPPGTGSTDTQYF
TGCGCCAGCAGTCGCCCTCCCGGGACAGGGAGCACAGATACGCAGTATTTT